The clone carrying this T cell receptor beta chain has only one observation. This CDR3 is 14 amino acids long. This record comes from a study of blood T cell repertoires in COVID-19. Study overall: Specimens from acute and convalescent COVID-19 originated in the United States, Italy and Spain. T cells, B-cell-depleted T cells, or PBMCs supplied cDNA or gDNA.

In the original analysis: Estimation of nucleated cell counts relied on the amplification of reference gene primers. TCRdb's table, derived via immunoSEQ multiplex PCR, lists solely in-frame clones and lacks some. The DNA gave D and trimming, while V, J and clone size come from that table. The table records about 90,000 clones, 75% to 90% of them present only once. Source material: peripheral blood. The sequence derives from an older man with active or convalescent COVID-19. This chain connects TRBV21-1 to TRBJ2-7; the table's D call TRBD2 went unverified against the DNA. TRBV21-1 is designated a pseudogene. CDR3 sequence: CASSSPGKTYEQYF. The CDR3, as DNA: TGTGCCAGCAGCAGTCCGGGAAAAACCTACGAGCAGTACTTC.